Given below is one TCR beta chain in context. This sample was included in a study of blood T cell repertoires in COVID-19. Sequencing used immunoSEQ multiplex PCR; TCRdb keeps in-frame clones, though not all of them. The sample contains a few hundred thousand clones, 80% to 90% of which appear only once. This CDR3 region has 14 residues. Trimming removed 6 bases at V and 0 bases at J, with 6 bases between. Germline V gives CDR1 MNHEY, CDR2 SVGEGT. V usage is TRBV6-2 or TRBV6-3 and J usage is TRBJ2-6; D not resolved. The origin of this receptor is a young man who had recovered from COVID-19. Sequences were obtained from PBMCs or T cells enriched from blood (not recorded which). The CDR3 nucleotides read TGTGCCAGCAGCCGTATCTCTGGGGCCAACGTCCTGACTTTC. This translates into CASSRISGANVLTF.